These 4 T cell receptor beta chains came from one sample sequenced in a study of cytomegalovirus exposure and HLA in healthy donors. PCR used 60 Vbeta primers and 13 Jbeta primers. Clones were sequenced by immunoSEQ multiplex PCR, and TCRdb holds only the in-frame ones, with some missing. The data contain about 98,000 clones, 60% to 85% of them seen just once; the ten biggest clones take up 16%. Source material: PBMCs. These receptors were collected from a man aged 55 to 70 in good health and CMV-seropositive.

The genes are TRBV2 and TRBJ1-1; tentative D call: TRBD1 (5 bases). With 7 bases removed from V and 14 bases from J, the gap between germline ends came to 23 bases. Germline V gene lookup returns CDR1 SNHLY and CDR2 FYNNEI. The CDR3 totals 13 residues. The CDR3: CASTLPGVLGDFF. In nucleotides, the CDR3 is TGTGCCAGCACCCTCCCGGGGGTGCTGGGGGACTTCTTT.

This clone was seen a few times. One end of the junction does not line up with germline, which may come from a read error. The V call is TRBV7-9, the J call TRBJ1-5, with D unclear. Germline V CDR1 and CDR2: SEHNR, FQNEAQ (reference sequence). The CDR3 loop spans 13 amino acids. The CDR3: CSSSMRENQPQHF. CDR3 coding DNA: TGTTCCAGCAGCATGCGGGAGAATCAGCCCCAGCATTTT.

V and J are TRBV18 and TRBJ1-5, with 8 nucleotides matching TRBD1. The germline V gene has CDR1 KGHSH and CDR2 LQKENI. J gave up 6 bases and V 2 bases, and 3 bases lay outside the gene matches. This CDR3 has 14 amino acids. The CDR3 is CASSPETGVQPQHF. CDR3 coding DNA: TGTGCCAGCTCACCAGAGACAGGGGTTCAGCCCCAGCATTTT.

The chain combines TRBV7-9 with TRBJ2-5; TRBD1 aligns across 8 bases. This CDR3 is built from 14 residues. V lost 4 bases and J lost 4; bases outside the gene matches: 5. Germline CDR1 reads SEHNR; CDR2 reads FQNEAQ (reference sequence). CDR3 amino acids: CASSSSGGRETQYF. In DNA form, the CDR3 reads TGTGCCAGCAGCTCCTCAGGGGGCAGAGAGACCCAGTACTTC. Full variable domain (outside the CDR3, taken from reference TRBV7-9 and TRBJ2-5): DTGVSQNPRHKITKRGQNVTFRCDPISEHNRLYWYRQTLGQGPEFLTYFQNEAQLEKSRLLSDRFSAERPKGSFSTLEIQRTEQGDSAMYLCASSSSGGRETQYFGPGTRLLVL.